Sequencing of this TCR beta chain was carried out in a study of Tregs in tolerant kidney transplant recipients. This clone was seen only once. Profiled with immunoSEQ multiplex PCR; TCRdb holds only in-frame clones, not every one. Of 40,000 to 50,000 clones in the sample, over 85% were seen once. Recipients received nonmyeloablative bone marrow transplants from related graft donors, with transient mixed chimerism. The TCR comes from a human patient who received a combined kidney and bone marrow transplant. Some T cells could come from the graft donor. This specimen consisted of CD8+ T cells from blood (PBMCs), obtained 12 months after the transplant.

The CDR3 reads CVRSLRGLTGELFF. Here the CDR3 DNA reads TGTGTCAGAAGCTTAAGGGGGCTTACCGGGGAGCTGTTTTTT. V gene TRBV7-5 combines with J gene TRBJ2-2; the table calls TRBD1, which could not be checked here. TRBV7-5 is described as a pseudogene. The CDR3 loop spans 14 amino acids.